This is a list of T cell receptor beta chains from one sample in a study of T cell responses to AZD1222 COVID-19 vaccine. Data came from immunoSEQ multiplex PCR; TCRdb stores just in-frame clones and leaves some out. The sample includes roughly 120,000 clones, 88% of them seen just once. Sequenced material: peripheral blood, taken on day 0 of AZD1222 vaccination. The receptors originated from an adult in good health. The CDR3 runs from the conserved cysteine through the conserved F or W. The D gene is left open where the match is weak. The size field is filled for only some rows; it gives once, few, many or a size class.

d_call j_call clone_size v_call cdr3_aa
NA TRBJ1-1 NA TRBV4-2 CASSQDWSGTEAFF
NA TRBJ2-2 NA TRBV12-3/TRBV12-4 CASSSAGTGELFF
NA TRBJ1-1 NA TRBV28 CASSPPGRQAFF
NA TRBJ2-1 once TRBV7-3 CASSLTAQGYEQFF
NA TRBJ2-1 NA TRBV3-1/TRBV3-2 CASSQDLAATKQFF
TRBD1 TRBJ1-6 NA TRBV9 CASSVGAGGTNSPLHF
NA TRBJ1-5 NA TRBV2 CASSERGGLYQPQHF
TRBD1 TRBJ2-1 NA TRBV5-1 CASTREGQGYNEQFF
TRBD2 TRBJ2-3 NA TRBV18 CASSPLALAGLTDTQYF
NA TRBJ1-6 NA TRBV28 CASSLVRGTGPLHF
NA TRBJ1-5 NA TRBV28 CASSPPGPQGVHF
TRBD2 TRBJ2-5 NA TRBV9 CASTPMGGSLETQYF
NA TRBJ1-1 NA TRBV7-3 CASSFDGNTEAFF
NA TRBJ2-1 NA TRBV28 CASSLSPGTFLYNEQFF
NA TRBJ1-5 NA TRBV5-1 CASSLNPGQPQHF